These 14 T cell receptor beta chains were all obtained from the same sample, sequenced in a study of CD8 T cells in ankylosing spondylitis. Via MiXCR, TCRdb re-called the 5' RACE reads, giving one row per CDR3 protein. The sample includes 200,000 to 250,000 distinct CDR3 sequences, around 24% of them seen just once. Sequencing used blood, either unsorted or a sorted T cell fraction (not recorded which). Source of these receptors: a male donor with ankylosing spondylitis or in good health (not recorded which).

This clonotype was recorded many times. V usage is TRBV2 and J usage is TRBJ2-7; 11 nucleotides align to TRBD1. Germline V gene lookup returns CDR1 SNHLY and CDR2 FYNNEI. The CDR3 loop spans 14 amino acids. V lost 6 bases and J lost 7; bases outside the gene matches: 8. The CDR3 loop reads CASRRRDRGIEQYF. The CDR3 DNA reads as TGTGCCAGCAGGCGTCGGGACAGGGGGATAGAGCAGTACTTC.

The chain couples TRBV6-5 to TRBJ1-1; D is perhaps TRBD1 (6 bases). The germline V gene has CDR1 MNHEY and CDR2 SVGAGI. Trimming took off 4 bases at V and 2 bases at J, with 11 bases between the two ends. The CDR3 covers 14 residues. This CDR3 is CASSSPGGNTEAFF. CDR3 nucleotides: TGTGCCAGCAGTTCGCCGGGGGGCAACACTGAAGCTTTCTTT.

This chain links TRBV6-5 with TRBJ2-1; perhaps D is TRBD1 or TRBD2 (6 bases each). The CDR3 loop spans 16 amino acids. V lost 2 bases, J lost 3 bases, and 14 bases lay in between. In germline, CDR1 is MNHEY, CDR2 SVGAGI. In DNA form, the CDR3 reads TGTGCCAGCAGTTACGGAGGGGGAATTTTCTACAATGAGCAGTTCTTC. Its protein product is CASSYGGGIFYNEQFF.

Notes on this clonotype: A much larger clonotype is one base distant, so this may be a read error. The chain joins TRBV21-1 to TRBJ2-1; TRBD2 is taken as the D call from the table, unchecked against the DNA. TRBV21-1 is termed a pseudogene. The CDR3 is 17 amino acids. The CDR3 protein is CASSKVGLAGVNNEPFF. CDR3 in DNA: TGTGCCAGCAGCAAAGTAGGACTAGCGGGAGTTAACAATGAGCCGTTCTTC.

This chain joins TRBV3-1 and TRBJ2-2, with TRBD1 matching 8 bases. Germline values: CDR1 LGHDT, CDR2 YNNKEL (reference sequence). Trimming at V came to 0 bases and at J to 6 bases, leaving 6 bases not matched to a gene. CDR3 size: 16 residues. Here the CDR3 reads CASSQERTGHPGELFF. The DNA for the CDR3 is TGTGCCAGCAGCCAAGAAAGGACAGGGCATCCCGGGGAGCTGTTTTTT.

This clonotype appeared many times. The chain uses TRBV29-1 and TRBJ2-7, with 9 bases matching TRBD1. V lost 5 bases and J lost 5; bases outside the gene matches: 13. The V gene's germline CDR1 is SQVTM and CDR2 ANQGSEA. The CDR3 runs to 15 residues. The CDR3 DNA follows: TGCAGCGTTCGACATAGTACGGGACAGGGCCACGAGCAGTACTTC. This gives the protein CSVRHSTGQGHEQYF.

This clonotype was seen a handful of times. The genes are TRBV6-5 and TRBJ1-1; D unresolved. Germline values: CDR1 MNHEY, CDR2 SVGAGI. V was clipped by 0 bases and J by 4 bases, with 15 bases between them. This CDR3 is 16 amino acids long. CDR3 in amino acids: CASSYSDSGVRTEAFF. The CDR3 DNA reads TGTGCCAGCAGTTACTCGGACTCCGGGGTGCGCACTGAAGCTTTCTTT.

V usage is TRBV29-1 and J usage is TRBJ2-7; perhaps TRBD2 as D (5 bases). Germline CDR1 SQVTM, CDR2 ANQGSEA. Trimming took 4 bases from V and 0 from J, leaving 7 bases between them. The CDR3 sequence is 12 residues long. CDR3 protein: CSVVGNSYEQYF. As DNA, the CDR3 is TGCAGCGTTGTCGGGAACTCCTACGAGCAGTACTTC.

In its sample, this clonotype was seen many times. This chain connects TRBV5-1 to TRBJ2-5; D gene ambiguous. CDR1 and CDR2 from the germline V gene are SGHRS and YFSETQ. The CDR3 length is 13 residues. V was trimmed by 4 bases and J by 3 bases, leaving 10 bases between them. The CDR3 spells CASSPSRKETQYF. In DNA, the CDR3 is TGCGCCAGCAGCCCCTCCCGGAAAGAGACCCAGTACTTC.

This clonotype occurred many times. Here the CDR3 reads CASSLAKTAGVMYNEQFF. The CDR3 nucleotides are TGCGCCAGCAGCTTGGCCAAGACAGCGGGAGTTATGTACAATGAGCAGTTCTTC. The V call is TRBV5-1, the J call TRBJ2-1, with 8 positions matching TRBD2. The V segment lost 0 bases and the J segment 4 bases; nucleotides outside the gene matches: 12. CDR1 and CDR2 from the germline V gene are SGHRS and YFSETQ. This CDR3 comprises 18 residues.

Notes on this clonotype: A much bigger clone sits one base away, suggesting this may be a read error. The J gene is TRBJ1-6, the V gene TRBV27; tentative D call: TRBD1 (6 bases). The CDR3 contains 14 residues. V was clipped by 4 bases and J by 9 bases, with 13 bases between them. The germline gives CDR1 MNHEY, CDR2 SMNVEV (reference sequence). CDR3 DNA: TGTGCCAGCAGTTCCGCGGGGGCGCTTTCACCCCTCCACTTT. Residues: CASSSAGALSPLHF.

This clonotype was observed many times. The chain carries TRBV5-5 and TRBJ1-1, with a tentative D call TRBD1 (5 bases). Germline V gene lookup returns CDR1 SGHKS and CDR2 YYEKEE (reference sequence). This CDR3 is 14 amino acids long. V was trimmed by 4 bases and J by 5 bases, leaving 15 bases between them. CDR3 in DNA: TGTGCCAGCAGCATGGGCAGGGCGAGAACTGAAGCTTTCTTT. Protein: CASSMGRARTEAFF.

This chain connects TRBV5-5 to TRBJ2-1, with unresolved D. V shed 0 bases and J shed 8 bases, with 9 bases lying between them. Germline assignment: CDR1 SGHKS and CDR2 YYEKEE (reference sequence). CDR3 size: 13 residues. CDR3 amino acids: CASSLVGSDEQFF. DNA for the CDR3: TGTGCCAGCAGCTTGGTGGGTTCAGATGAGCAGTTCTTC.

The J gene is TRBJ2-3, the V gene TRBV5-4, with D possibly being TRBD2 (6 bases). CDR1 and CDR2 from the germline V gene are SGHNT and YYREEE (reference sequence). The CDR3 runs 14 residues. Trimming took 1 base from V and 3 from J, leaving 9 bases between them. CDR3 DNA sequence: TGTGCCAGCAGCTTGTGGGGGAGGACAGATACGCAGTATTTT. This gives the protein CASSLWGRTDTQYF.